Below, 20 T cell receptor beta chains from the same sample are listed, as sequenced in a study of blood T cell repertoires in COVID-19. The method was immunoSEQ multiplex PCR; TCRdb's version includes in-frame clones alone and lacks a portion of them. The data contain 200,000 or so clones, roughly 84% of them singletons. The sequencing input was PBMCs or T cells enriched from blood (not recorded which). The receptors stem from a middle-aged man who had recovered from COVID-19.

V and J are TRBV28 and TRBJ1-1; TRBD1 aligns across 8 bases. Germline loops: CDR1 MDHEN, CDR2 SYDVKM. V was pared by 6 bases and J by 0 bases, with 3 bases of the junction left unmatched. The CDR3 loop spans 14 amino acids. This chain's CDR3 is CASRTGAMNTEAFF. The CDR3 DNA reads TGTGCCAGCAGGACAGGGGCAATGAACACTGAAGCTTTCTTT.

The chain employs TRBV9 and TRBJ2-7; no clear D. From germline, CDR1 is SGDLS and CDR2 YYNGEE. The CDR3 has 14 amino acids. Trimming pared 3 bases from V and 1 base from J, leaving 11 bases between. The CDR3 here is CASSASPFSYEQYF. The CDR3 DNA sequence: TGTGCCAGCAGCGCGTCCCCGTTTTCCTACGAGCAGTACTTC.

The chain is built from TRBV4-1 and TRBJ1-5, with D uncertain. CDR3 length equals 16 residues. Germline assignment: CDR1 MGHRA and CDR2 YSYEKL. Trimming took off 1 base at V and 3 bases at J, with 13 bases between the two ends. The CDR3 region is CASSQVVEVNNQPQHF. DNA of the CDR3: TGCGCCAGCAGCCAAGTTGTTGAGGTAAACAATCAGCCCCAGCATTTT.

V gene TRBV18 combines with J gene TRBJ2-7; 7 positions agree with TRBD1. The V gene end was trimmed by 6 bases and the J gene end by 5 bases; junction bases not matched to a gene: 4. The CDR3 sequence is 12 residues long. Germline values: CDR1 KGHSH, CDR2 LQKENI. CDR3 sequence: CASSRDRDEQYF. CDR3 in DNA: TGTGCCAGCTCGCGAGACAGGGACGAGCAGTACTTC.

This clone appeared once. CDR3 DNA sequence: TGCGCCAGCAGTGATAACTTCGGTGAAGATTTACCCAGGGGATCACCCCTCCACTTT. It translates to CASSDNFGEDLPRGSPLHF. This chain joins TRBV10-2 and TRBJ1-6; TRBD1 might be the D (6 bases). Deletions cut 3 bases from V and 10 bases from J, with 28 bases between. Germline loops: CDR1 WSHSY, CDR2 SAAADI. The CDR3 length is 19 residues.

The chain uses TRBV11-2 and TRBJ1-6; TRBD1 matches 8 bases. Trimming removed 5 bases from V and 6 bases from J; junction bases left unmatched: 3. This CDR3 has 14 residues. Germline values: CDR1 SGHAT, CDR2 FQNNGV. The CDR3 reads CASSHDRGNSPLHF. The CDR3 DNA reads TGTGCCAGCAGCCACGACAGGGGTAATTCACCCCTCCACTTT.

CDR3 region: CATVPRDRNTEAFF. CDR3 nucleotides: TGTGCCACCGTACCCCGGGACAGGAACACTGAAGCTTTCTTT. The rearrangement uses TRBV19 and TRBJ1-1, with TRBD1 identical over 7 bases. The CDR3 is 14 amino acids. V was pared by 10 bases and J by 1 base, with 9 bases of the junction left unmatched. The germline gives CDR1 LNHDA, CDR2 SQIVND (reference sequence).

The J gene is TRBJ1-4, the V gene TRBV5-5; no clear D gene. This CDR3 is 13 amino acids long. CDR1 SGHKS and CDR2 YYEKEE come from the germline V gene (reference sequence). Trimming removed 3 bases from V and 3 bases from J, with 6 bases in between. The CDR3 DNA follows: TGTGCCAGCAGCTCGGGTCCTAATGAAAAACTGTTTTTT. It encodes CASSSGPNEKLFF.

This clone was detected once. The chain uses TRBV19 and TRBJ2-1; D not resolved. V gave up 1 base and J gave up 7 bases, with 8 bases separating them. Germline V gene data show CDR1 as LNHDA and CDR2 as SQIVND (reference sequence). The CDR3 is 13 amino acids. CDR3 in DNA: TGTGCCAGTAGTATAGGTACTATGAATGAGCAGTTCTTC. This encodes CASSIGTMNEQFF.

The chain recombines TRBV5-6 with TRBJ1-2; D unresolved. CDR3 length equals 12 residues. V shed 4 bases and J shed 4 bases, with 8 bases lying between them. Germline V gives CDR1 SGHDT, CDR2 YYEEEE. CDR3 protein: CASSPYSYGYTF. The CDR3 bases are TGTGCCAGCAGCCCCTACAGCTATGGCTACACCTTC.

This chain joins TRBV28 and TRBJ2-5; tentatively, D is TRBD2 (5 bases). Germline CDR1 MDHEN, CDR2 SYDVKM. The V end was cut by 6 bases, the J end by 5 bases, with 7 bases between. The CDR3 length is 11 residues. The CDR3, as DNA: TGTGCCAGCAGGGACTTGGAGACCCAGTACTTC. Translation gives CASRDLETQYF.

This chain connects TRBV4-1 to TRBJ1-2; 8 positions agree with TRBD1. Germline V CDR1 and CDR2: MGHRA, YSYEKL. V dropped 4 bases and J dropped 4; count of bases not matched to a gene: 8. This CDR3 has 15 residues. The CDR3 is CASSRGQGGTYGYTF. In DNA, the CDR3 is TGCGCCAGCAGCCGAGGACAGGGAGGAACCTATGGCTACACCTTC.

The V gene is TRBV30, the J gene TRBJ1-2; D not certain. This CDR3 is built from 15 residues. Deletions cut 1 base from V and 2 bases from J, with 14 bases between. Germline loops: CDR1 GTSNPN, CDR2 SVGIG (reference sequence). CDR3 sequence: CAWSDGPPGNYGYTF. The CDR3 DNA is TGTGCCTGGAGTGATGGACCGCCGGGAAACTATGGCTACACCTTC.

The rearrangement uses TRBV5-1 and TRBJ1-2; TRBD1 agrees at 10 bases. Germline-derived CDR1 and CDR2 are SGHRS and YFSETQ. Unmatched junction bases numbered 7, after V lost 1 base and J lost 10 bases. This CDR3 region has 14 residues. The CDR3 here is CASSLSGQGGDYTF. CDR3 bases: TGCGCCAGCAGCTTGAGTGGACAGGGGGGAGACTACACCTTC.

The chain couples TRBV2 to TRBJ1-5, with D possibly TRBD1 on 6 matching bases. Germline CDR1 SNHLY, CDR2 FYNNEI. The CDR3 has 13 amino acids. The germline V and J ends were trimmed by 4 bases and 9 bases, with 13 bases remaining between them. The CDR3 coding sequence is TGTGCCAGCAGTGTTCAGGGGCGGGCGCCCCAGCATTTT. Protein: CASSVQGRAPQHF.

In its sample, this clone was seen once. The rearrangement joins TRBV5-1 to TRBJ1-6; 9 bases map to TRBD1. CDR1 and CDR2 (germline): SGHRS, YFSETQ. The V segment lost 0 bases and the J segment 0 bases; nucleotides outside the gene matches: 4. CDR3 length equals 18 residues. CDR3: CASSLGTGVDSYNSPLHF. In nucleotides, the CDR3 is TGCGCCAGCAGCTTGGGGACAGGGGTCGACTCCTATAATTCACCCCTCCACTTT.

The V and J genes are TRBV24-1 and TRBJ1-2; 8 bases map to TRBD1. The CDR3 is made up of 16 amino acids. Losses at the gene ends were 3 bases for V and 5 bases for J; bases not matched to a gene: 10. Germline CDR1 KGHDR, CDR2 SFDVKD. CDR3 bases: TGTGCCACCAGTGATCCCGCCGGACAGGGCCCGTATGGCTACACCTTC. The encoded protein is CATSDPAGQGPYGYTF.

V gene TRBV19 combines with J gene TRBJ1-1, with D perhaps matching TRBD1 (6 bases). V lost 3 bases and J lost 5, with 13 bases in between. The length of the CDR3 is 14 residues. Germline V gene lookup returns CDR1 LNHDA and CDR2 SQIVND (reference sequence). As DNA, the CDR3 is TGTGCCAGTAGTATGCAGGGGCTTAGTACTGAAGCTTTCTTT. Encoded protein: CASSMQGLSTEAFF.

The rearrangement uses TRBV3-1 (or the pseudogene TRBV3-2) and TRBJ2-7; D is possibly TRBD2 (7 bases). V was shortened by 4 bases and J by 3 bases, with 13 bases between the two germline ends. The CDR3 sequence is 14 residues long. CDR1 and CDR2 (germline): LGHDT, YNNKEL (reference sequence). CDR3 residues: CASSLRGGDYEQYF. The DNA for the CDR3 is TGTGCCAGCAGCCTAAGGGGGGGAGACTACGAGCAGTACTTC.

In this sample, this clone turned up once. The rearrangement joins TRBV7-9 to TRBJ2-3, with 10 positions matching TRBD1. The germline CDR1 and CDR2 sequences are SEHNR and FQNEAQ (reference sequence). This CDR3 is 16 amino acids long. J was trimmed by 3 bases and V by 5 bases; bases with no gene match: 8. CDR3 bases: TGTGCCAGCAGCGCACCGGGACAGGGGATAACAGATACGCAGTATTTT. Amino acid sequence: CASSAPGQGITDTQYF.